This entry lists 23 T cell receptor beta chains sequenced from one sample in a study of sequential checkpoint blockade in melanoma. TCRdb's table, derived via immunoSEQ multiplex PCR, lists solely in-frame clones and lacks some. The sample consists of some 9,100 clones, around 73% of them appearing once. The treatment here: randomized to nivolumab then ipilimumab (arm A) or the reverse (arm B). The input for sequencing was CD8+ T cells sorted from blood (inferred from file names), taken from a patient given nivolumab and ipilimumab in sequence. The receptors stem from a human donor with melanoma.

CDR3 nucleotide sequence: TGTGCCACCAGCAGCGGACAGGGTGAGGCCTACGAGCAGTACTTC. This translates into CATSSGQGEAYEQYF. The rearrangement uses TRBV15 and TRBJ2-7; TRBD1 matches at 8 bases. The CDR3 covers 15 residues. Germline V gives CDR1 LNHNV, CDR2 YYDKDF (reference sequence). J lost 2 bases, V lost 3 bases, and 6 bases had no gene match.

On this clone itself: The junction does not match germline at one end; this may be a read error. V and J are TRBV11-2 and TRBJ1-2; a weak D match, TRBD1 (5 bases). The CDR3 extends over 13 amino acids. Germline values: CDR1 SGHAT, CDR2 FQNNGV. This chain's CDR3 is CASSVPRPQDTRF. The CDR3 DNA is TGTGCCAGCAGCGTCCCGCGCCCCCAGGACACCCGCTTC.

V gene TRBV27 combines with J gene TRBJ1-1; maybe TRBD1 (6 bases). The V and J ends lost 2 bases and 1 base respectively, with 20 bases between them. Per the germline V gene, CDR1 is MNHEY and CDR2 is SMNVEV (reference sequence). The CDR3 spans 18 residues. DNA of the CDR3: TGTGCCAGCAGTTTACACTACGACAGGACGCGGCCGAACACTGAAGCTTTCTTT. This sequence encodes CASSLHYDRTRPNTEAFF.

The chain is built from TRBV9 and TRBJ2-5, with D perhaps matching TRBD2 (5 bases). The last part of the DNA fits TRBJ2-7 better; the J call may be wrong. This CDR3 region has 15 residues. Germline loops: CDR1 SGDLS, CDR2 YYNGEE. The CDR3 is CASSVELGSSYEQYF. DNA for the CDR3: TGTGCCAGCAGCGTAGAGCTTGGGAGCTCCTACGAGCAGTACTTC.

The J gene is TRBJ1-1, the V gene TRBV27; D not resolved. Trimming removed 0 bases from V and 1 base from J, with 12 bases in between. The CDR3 length is 16 residues. The germline V gene encodes CDR1 MNHEY and CDR2 SMNVEV (reference sequence). The CDR3 spells CASSLSGLRRNTEAFF. CDR3 DNA sequence: TGTGCCAGCAGTTTATCCGGTCTCCGGAGGAACACTGAAGCTTTCTTT.

A few counts support this clone. For the CDR3, the DNA is TGTGCCAGCAGCTTAGAAAGGGAGAGGAATGAGCAGTTCTTC. Translated, it gives CASSLERERNEQFF. The rearrangement links TRBV7-9 to TRBJ2-1; the D gene is possibly TRBD2 (5 bases). V gave up 1 base and J gave up 7 bases, with 11 bases separating them. The CDR3 has 14 residues. The V gene's germline CDR1 is SEHNR and CDR2 FQNEAQ (reference sequence). The full variable domain, in which reference TRBV7-9 and TRBJ2-1 provide the parts outside the CDR3, is DTGVSQNPRHKITKRGQNVTFRCDPISEHNRLYWYRQTLGQGPEFLTYFQNEAQLEKSRLLSDRFSAERPKGSFSTLEIQRTEQGDSAMYLCASSLERERNEQFFGPGTRLTVL.

The genes are TRBV19 and TRBJ2-1; perhaps TRBD1 as D (5 bases). Germline V gives CDR1 LNHDA, CDR2 SQIVND (reference sequence). The V and J ends lost 3 bases and 8 bases respectively, with 8 bases between them. The CDR3 runs to 12 residues. CDR3 sequence: CASSIRADEQFF. CDR3 coding DNA: TGTGCCAGTAGTATCAGGGCGGATGAGCAGTTCTTC.

The chain recombines TRBV5-6 with TRBJ2-1; 10 bases line up with TRBD1. The junction had 3 bases not matched to a gene; V was cut back by 0 bases and J by 9 bases. The germline CDR1 and CDR2 sequences are SGHDT and YYEEEE. The CDR3 contains 14 residues. The CDR3: CASSLGTGGGEQFF. CDR3 sequence (DNA): TGTGCCAGCAGCTTGGGGACAGGGGGTGGTGAGCAGTTCTTC.

The chain joins TRBV4-1 to TRBJ2-5; D gene ambiguous. From germline, CDR1 is MGHRA and CDR2 YSYEKL. This CDR3 contains 14 residues. Trimming stripped 4 bases from V and 4 bases from J, with 13 bases between. The CDR3 loop is CASSPPGLGETQYF. DNA for the CDR3: TGCGCCAGCAGCCCCCCGGGTTTAGGAGAGACCCAGTACTTC.

This clone was recorded a few times. The chain employs TRBV7-9 and TRBJ1-2, with D possibly TRBD1 on 6 matching bases. The V end lost 5 bases, the J end lost 7 bases, and 14 bases lay between the germline ends. The CDR3 has 13 amino acids. Germline-derived CDR1 and CDR2 are SEHNR and FQNEAQ (reference sequence). The CDR3 reads CASSTGGGAGYTF. The CDR3 nucleotides read TGTGCCAGCAGCACTGGGGGCGGTGCTGGCTACACCTTC.

The J gene is TRBJ2-1, the V gene TRBV7-9, with TRBD2 identical over 10 bases. The CDR3 covers 17 residues. Per germline, CDR1 SEHNR and CDR2 FQNEAQ (reference sequence). The V and J ends lost 3 bases and 2 bases, in that order; junction bases with no gene match: 7. The CDR3 sequence: CASSFPYSGGAYNEQFF. The DNA for the CDR3 is TGTGCCAGCAGCTTCCCTTACAGCGGGGGGGCCTACAATGAGCAGTTCTTC.

V gene TRBV27 combines with J gene TRBJ2-1; D ambiguous. Looked up from germline, CDR1 is MNHEY and CDR2 is SMNVEV (reference sequence). V lost 0 bases and J lost 0, with 9 bases in between. This CDR3 is 16 amino acids long. The CDR3 bases are TGTGCCAGCAGTTTATCCCTTTCTAGCTCCTACAATGAGCAGTTCTTC. Its translation is CASSLSLSSSYNEQFF.

This chain links TRBV6-1 with TRBJ2-3; unclear D gene. V lost 2 bases, J lost 0 bases, and 12 bases lay in between. CDR3 length: 16 amino acids. Germline loops: CDR1 MNHNS, CDR2 SASEGT. In DNA, the CDR3 is TGTGCCAGCAGTGAACAGGCTTTCACTAGCACAGATACGCAGTATTTT. It translates to CASSEQAFTSTDTQYF.

This rearrangement joins TRBV9 to TRBJ1-3; no firm D call. The V and J ends lost 0 bases and 0 bases respectively, with 13 bases between them. Germline-derived CDR1 and CDR2 are SGDLS and YYNGEE. This CDR3 spans 17 amino acids. CDR3 sequence reads: CASSVATREISGNTIYF. The CDR3 coding sequence is TGTGCCAGCAGCGTAGCTACGAGAGAGATCTCTGGAAACACCATATATTTT. The complete variable domain, with remaining parts taken from reference TRBV9 and TRBJ1-3, reads DSGVTQTPKHLITATGQRVTLRCSPRSGDLSVYWYQQSLDQGLQFLIQYYNGEERAKGNILERFSAQQFPDLHSELNLSSLELGDSALYFCASSVATREISGNTIYFGEGSWLTVV.

The chain couples TRBV6-1 to TRBJ1-6; D call uncertain. Germline CDR1 and CDR2: MNHNS and SASEGT. V lost 6 bases and J lost 7, with 13 bases in between. The CDR3 has 14 residues. CDR3 nucleotides: TGTGCCAGCAGCGACTGGACTGACAATTCACCCCTCCACTTT. Its translation: CASSDWTDNSPLHF.

The rearrangement joins TRBV15 to TRBJ1-3, with TRBD1 matching 7 bases. This CDR3 spans 16 amino acids. After removal of 8 bases from V and 1 base from J, the junction contained 11 bases not matched to a gene. From germline, CDR1 is LNHNV and CDR2 YYDKDF (reference sequence). This chain's CDR3 is CATQGRQGRSGNTIYF. As DNA, the CDR3 is TGTGCCACCCAGGGGAGACAGGGAAGGTCTGGAAACACCATATATTTT. Combining the CDR3 with reference TRBV15 and TRBJ1-3 gives the whole variable domain DAMVIQNPRYQVTQFGKPVTLSCSQTLNHNVMYWYQQKSSQAPKLLFHYYDKDFNNEADTPDNFQSRRPNTSFCFLDIRSPGLGDTAMYLCATQGRQGRSGNTIYFGEGSWLTVV.

The chain couples TRBV7-2 to TRBJ2-1, with D unresolved. V was cut by 1 base and J by 2 bases, with 12 bases left in between. This CDR3 has 16 residues. Germline V gives CDR1 SGHTA, CDR2 FQGNSA. In DNA, the CDR3 is TGTGCCAGCAGCTTAGTGCCAGTCAATGCCTACAATGAGCAGTTCTTC. It is translated as CASSLVPVNAYNEQFF.

The V call is TRBV4-1, the J call TRBJ1-2; D is ambiguous. Trimming cost V 0 bases and J 8 bases, with 10 bases left between them. Germline V gives CDR1 MGHRA, CDR2 YSYEKL. The CDR3 extends over 13 amino acids. CDR3 in DNA: TGCGCCAGCAGCCAAGATGGAGTGCGGGGCTACACCTTC. This translates into CASSQDGVRGYTF.

The chain links TRBV14 to TRBJ1-4; D unresolved. Germline-derived CDR1 and CDR2 are SGHDN and FVKESK. V was clipped by 4 bases and J by 3 bases, with 15 bases between them. The CDR3 is 16 residues long. The CDR3 sequence: CASSPELGQANEKLFF. For the CDR3, the DNA is TGTGCCAGCAGCCCCGAACTCGGCCAGGCTAATGAAAAACTGTTTTTT. The whole variable domain, remainder taken from reference TRBV14 and TRBJ1-4, is EAGVTQFPSHSVIEKGQTVTLRCDPISGHDNLYWYRRVMGKEIKFLLHFVKESKQDESGMPNNRFLAERTGGTYSTLKVQPAELEDSGVYFCASSPELGQANEKLFFGSGTQLSVL.

This chain connects TRBV29-1 to TRBJ2-1; 7 positions match TRBD2. CDR3 length equals 12 residues. CDR1 and CDR2 (germline): SQVTM, ANQGSEA. In DNA, the CDR3 is TGCAGTGCCTTGGGGAGGGTGGATGAGCAGTTCTTC. Protein sequence: CSALGRVDEQFF.

The chain employs TRBV5-8 and TRBJ1-5; TRBD1 matches 8 bases. CDR1 and CDR2 (germline): SGHTS, YDEGEE. The CDR3 runs 14 residues. The ends lost 4 bases at V and 5 bases at J; junction bases unmatched: 5. The CDR3 region is CASSPRTGYQPQHF. CDR3 nucleotides: TGTGCCAGCAGCCCCCGGACAGGGTATCAGCCCCAGCATTTT.

The chain has TRBV4-2 and TRBJ2-3; 11 bases match TRBD2. V was pared by 1 base and J by 3 bases, with 6 bases of the junction left unmatched. CDR3 size: 17 residues. Germline CDR1 is LGHNA and CDR2 is YNFKEQ. CDR3 sequence (DNA): TGTGCCAGCAGCCAAGGGGAACTAGCGGGGGATACAGATACGCAGTATTTT. As protein: CASSQGELAGDTDTQYF.

This chain connects TRBV14 to TRBJ2-7; D unresolved. CDR1 is SGHDN, CDR2 FVKESK, per germline. The CDR3 is made up of 14 amino acids. V lost 3 bases and J lost 2, with 11 bases in between. The CDR3 spells CASSHRQGPYEQYV. CDR3 sequence (DNA): TGTGCCAGCAGCCATAGACAAGGCCCCTACGAGCAGTACGTC.